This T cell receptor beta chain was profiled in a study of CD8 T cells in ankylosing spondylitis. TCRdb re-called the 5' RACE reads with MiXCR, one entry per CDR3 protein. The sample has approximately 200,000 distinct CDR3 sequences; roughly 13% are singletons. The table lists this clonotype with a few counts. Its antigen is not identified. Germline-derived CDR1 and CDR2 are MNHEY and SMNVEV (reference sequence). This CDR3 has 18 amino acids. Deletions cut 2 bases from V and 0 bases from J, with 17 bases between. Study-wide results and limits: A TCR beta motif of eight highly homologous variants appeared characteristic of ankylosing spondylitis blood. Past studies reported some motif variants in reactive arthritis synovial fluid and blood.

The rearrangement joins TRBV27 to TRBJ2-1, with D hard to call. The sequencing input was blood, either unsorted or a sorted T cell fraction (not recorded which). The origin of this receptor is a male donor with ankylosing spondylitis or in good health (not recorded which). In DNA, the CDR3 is TGTGCCAGCAGTTTAATCACCCCCGGATCCAGCTCCTACAATGAGCAGTTCTTC. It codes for CASSLITPGSSSYNEQFF.